This T cell receptor beta chain was recorded in a study of blood T cell repertoires in COVID-19. Authors' processing steps: By means of reference gene primer amplification, nucleated cell counts were estimated. This table comes from immunoSEQ multiplex PCR, and its TCRdb copy is limited to in-frame clones, with some not included. V and J calls plus clone size are reproduced from that table; the DNA served to infer D and trimming. The sample contains around 74,000 clones, about 90% of which appear only once. The table lists this clone with a count of one. CDR1 and CDR2 (germline): SGHNT, YYREEE (reference sequence). The CDR3 is made up of 15 amino acids. With 5 bases clipped from V and 1 base from J, the junction kept 4 bases outside the gene matches.

This receptor was identified in a man aged 50 to 59 with active COVID-19. Input material: peripheral blood. The rearrangement uses TRBV5-4 and TRBJ2-1; 9 bases are shared with TRBD2. The CDR3 here is CASRTTSGSYNEQFF. The CDR3 DNA is TGTGCCAGCAGGACCACTAGCGGGTCCTACAATGAGCAGTTCTTC.